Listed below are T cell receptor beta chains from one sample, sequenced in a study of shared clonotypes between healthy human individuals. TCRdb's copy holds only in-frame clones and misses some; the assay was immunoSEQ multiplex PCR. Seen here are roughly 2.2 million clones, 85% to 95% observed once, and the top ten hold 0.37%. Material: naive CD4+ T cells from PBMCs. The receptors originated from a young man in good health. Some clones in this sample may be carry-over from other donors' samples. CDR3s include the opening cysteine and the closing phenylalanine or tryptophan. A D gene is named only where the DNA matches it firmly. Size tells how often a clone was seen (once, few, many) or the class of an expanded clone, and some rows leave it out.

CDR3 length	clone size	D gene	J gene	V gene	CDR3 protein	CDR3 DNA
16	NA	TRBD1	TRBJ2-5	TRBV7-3	CASSKTGGSVQETQYF	TGTGCCAGCAGCAAGACAGGGGGCAGTGTGCAGGAGACCCAGTACTTC
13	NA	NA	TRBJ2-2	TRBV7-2	CASSLGRPTELFF	TGTGCCAGCAGCTTAGGTCGCCCCACGGAGCTGTTTTTT
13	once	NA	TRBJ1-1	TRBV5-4	CASRGDLNTEAFF	TGTGCCAGCAGGGGTGATTTGAACACTGAAGCTTTCTTT
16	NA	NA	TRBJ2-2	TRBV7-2	CASSLSGPPHTGELFF	TGTGCCAGCAGCTTATCCGGACCTCCCCACACCGGGGAGCTGTTTTTT
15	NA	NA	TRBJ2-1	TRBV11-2	CASSSTGWGGNEQFF	TGTGCCAGCAGCTCGACAGGTTGGGGGGGCAATGAGCAGTTCTTC
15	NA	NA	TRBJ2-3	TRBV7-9	CASTQRGGLGDTQYF	TGTGCCAGCACCCAAAGGGGCGGGCTTGGTGATACGCAGTATTTT
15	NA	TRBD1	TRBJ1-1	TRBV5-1	CASRRTGAPNTEAFF	TGCGCCAGCAGACGTACAGGGGCGCCCAACACTGAAGCTTTCTTT
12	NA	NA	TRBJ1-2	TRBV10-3	CAISETTYGYTF	TGTGCCATCAGTGAGACCACTTATGGCTACACCTTC
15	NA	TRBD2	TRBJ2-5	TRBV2	CASSERREGLETQYF	TGTGCCAGCAGTGAACGGCGGGAGGGGTTAGAGACCCAGTACTTC
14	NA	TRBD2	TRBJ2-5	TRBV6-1	CASRDKVASGSQYF	TGTGCCAGCAGAGATAAGGTGGCTAGCGGGAGCCAGTACTTC
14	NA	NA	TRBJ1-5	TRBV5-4	CASSLNRDQTPQHF	TGTGCCAGCAGCTTGAATCGGGACCAAACGCCCCAGCATTTT
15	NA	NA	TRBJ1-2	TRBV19	CASSIGPGLNYGYTF	TGTGCCAGTAGTATAGGGCCGGGGCTCAACTATGGCTACACCTTC
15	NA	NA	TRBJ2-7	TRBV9	CASSSLGAGPYEQYF	TGTGCCAGCAGCTCCCTCGGCGCGGGGCCCTACGAGCAGTACTTC
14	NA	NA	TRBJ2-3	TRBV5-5	CASSVTTSTDTQYF	TGTGCCAGCAGCGTGACAACTAGCACAGATACGCAGTATTTT
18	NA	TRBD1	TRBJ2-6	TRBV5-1	CASSSGDSTLSGANVLTF	TGCGCCAGCAGCTCCGGGGACAGCACCTTGTCTGGGGCCAACGTCCTGACTTTC
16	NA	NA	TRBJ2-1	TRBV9	CASSVVGTSNYNEQFF	TGTGCCAGCAGCGTCGTCGGTACTAGCAACTACAATGAGCAGTTCTTC
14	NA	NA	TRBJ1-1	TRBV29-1	CSVGRGLTNTEAFF	TGCAGCGTAGGCAGGGGCCTGACGAACACTGAAGCTTTCTTT
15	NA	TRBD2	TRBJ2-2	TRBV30	CAWSGRERGTGELFF	TGTGCCTGGTCCGGGCGGGAGCGGGGCACCGGGGAGCTGTTTTTT
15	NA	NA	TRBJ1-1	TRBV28	CASSSIGKRNTEAFF	TGTGCCAGCTCTTCCATAGGTAAGCGGAACACTGAAGCTTTCTTT
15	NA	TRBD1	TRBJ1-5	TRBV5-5	CASSLDRGDNQPQHF	TGTGCCAGCAGCTTGGACAGGGGGGACAATCAGCCCCAGCATTTT
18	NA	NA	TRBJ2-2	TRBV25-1	CASSETSRGAPNTGELFF	TGTGCCAGCAGTGAAACTTCGAGGGGGGCCCCGAACACCGGGGAGCTGTTTTTT
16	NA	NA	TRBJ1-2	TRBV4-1	CASSLGPGRGNYGYTF	TGCGCCAGCAGCCTGGGGCCGGGAAGGGGTAACTATGGCTACACCTTC
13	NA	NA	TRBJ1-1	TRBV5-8	CASSFGPGTEAFF	TGTGCCAGCAGCTTTGGCCCCGGCACTGAAGCTTTCTTT